Below, 20 T cell receptor beta chains from the same sample are listed, as sequenced in a study of beta chain features in type 1 diabetes. Broader study findings: Moderately but significantly shorter TCRB CDR3s were found in Type 1 diabetes patients in all four CD4+ subsets.

Their antigen targets remain unknown. cDNA synthesis used the whole RNA isolate, giving expressed TCRB sequences. Sequencing was performed with immunoSEQ multiplex PCR; in TCRdb, only in-frame clones are kept and a portion is missing. The sample consists of roughly 180,000 clones, 7.8% of them appearing once. Sequenced: central memory CD4+ T cells from blood. The receptors were gathered from a woman aged 40 to 50 with type 1 diabetes.

This clone was counted between two and nine times. The chain is built from TRBV7-3 and TRBJ2-7; D is possibly TRBD2 (6 bases). The V gene's germline CDR1 is SGHTA and CDR2 FQGTGA. The CDR3 totals 13 residues. V lost 4 bases and J lost 6, with 13 bases in between. CDR3 loop: CASSSQSGVEQYF. The CDR3 DNA is TGTGCCAGCAGCTCCCAATCGGGGGTCGAGCAGTACTTC.

The chain links TRBV2 to TRBJ2-7, with a tentative D call TRBD2 (6 bases). Germline V gene sequence: CDR1 SNHLY, CDR2 FYNNEI. Trimming stripped 6 bases from V and 3 bases from J, with 12 bases between. CDR3 size: 13 residues. The CDR3 nucleotides are TGTGCCAGCAGGGGGGACTCCATCTACGAGCAGTACTTC. Translation: CASRGDSIYEQYF.

This clone was counted a few times. The V and J genes are TRBV4-2 and TRBJ2-3, with TRBD1 matching 8 bases. CDR1 is LGHNA, CDR2 YNFKEQ, per germline. Trimming cost V 1 base and J 3 bases; bases outside gene matches: 3. The CDR3 sequence is 15 residues long. Here the CDR3 reads CASSQVTGGTDTQYF. CDR3 coding DNA: TGTGCCAGCAGCCAAGTCACAGGGGGGACAGATACGCAGTATTTT.

This clone was seen a few times. The chain's CDR3 is CASSQDYEQYF. The CDR3 DNA reads TGCGCCAGCAGCCAGGACTACGAGCAGTACTTC. The chain has TRBV5-1 and TRBJ2-7; D gene unclear. From germline, CDR1 is SGHRS and CDR2 YFSETQ. Deletions cut 4 bases from V and 3 bases from J, with 5 bases between. The CDR3 loop spans 11 amino acids.

This clone was counted a few times. The chain couples TRBV7-2 to TRBJ1-2; D remains unclear. The V and J ends lost 1 base and 4 bases respectively, with 13 bases between them. CDR1 and CDR2 (germline): SGHTA, FQGNSA. CDR3 length: 15 amino acids. The CDR3 protein is CASSLDSSSRYGYTF. The CDR3 nucleotides are TGTGCCAGCAGCTTAGACTCCTCGTCCCGCTATGGCTACACCTTC.

The chain combines TRBV28 with TRBJ2-5; TRBD1 is a possible D gene (6 bases). CDR1 MDHEN and CDR2 SYDVKM come from the germline V gene. The CDR3 totals 16 residues. Trimming left V 3 bases short and J 5 bases short, with 19 bases between. CDR3 protein: CASSFGGLGGEETQYF. As DNA, the CDR3 is TGTGCCAGCAGTTTTGGGGGTTTAGGGGGAGAGGAGACCCAGTACTTC.

The chain is built from TRBV29-1 and TRBJ1-1; 8 positions match TRBD1. CDR3 size: 12 residues. Germline lookup yields CDR1 SQVTM and CDR2 ANQGSEA. Losses at the gene ends were 4 bases for V and 7 bases for J; bases not matched to a gene: 5. The CDR3 is CSVVRQGSEAFF. CDR3 DNA sequence: TGCAGCGTTGTAAGACAGGGGAGTGAAGCTTTCTTT.

In this sample, this clone turned up a few times. The genes are TRBV7-2 and TRBJ2-5, with 7 bases identical to TRBD2. This CDR3 region has 19 residues. The germline V gene has CDR1 SGHTA and CDR2 FQGNSA. Trimming at V came to 1 base and at J to 3 bases, leaving 17 bases not matched to a gene. CDR3 nucleotides: TGTGCCAGCAGCTTAGTGTTCGAGGGGAGCGGGGATAGGGAAGAGACCCAGTACTTC. Its protein product is CASSLVFEGSGDREETQYF.

This rearrangement joins TRBV27 to TRBJ1-5; no reliable D call. Germline assignment: CDR1 MNHEY and CDR2 SMNVEV (reference sequence). This CDR3 region has 13 residues. V was pared by 5 bases and J by 7 bases, with 12 bases between. The CDR3 bases are TGTGCCAGCAGTCCAAACGGGAACCAGCCCCAGCATTTT. Amino acid sequence: CASSPNGNQPQHF.

This clone was seen a handful of times. V gene TRBV27 combines with J gene TRBJ2-7, with TRBD2 matching 10 bases. The V gene's germline CDR1 is MNHEY and CDR2 SMNVEV (reference sequence). V lost 4 bases, J lost 4 bases, and 7 bases stayed unmatched. The CDR3 runs to 15 residues. CDR3 in amino acids: CASSSRTSGNYEQYF. DNA of the CDR3: TGTGCCAGCAGTTCCAGGACTAGCGGAAATTACGAGCAGTACTTC.

V usage is TRBV9 and J usage is TRBJ2-1; 8 bases agree with TRBD1. The junction had 6 bases not matched to a gene; V was cut back by 4 bases and J by 6 bases. CDR1 and CDR2 (germline): SGDLS, YYNGEE. CDR3 length equals 14 residues. CDR3 protein: CASSPWTGPNEQFF. CDR3 DNA: TGTGCCAGCAGCCCTTGGACAGGGCCCAATGAGCAGTTCTTC.

This chain uses TRBV5-1 with TRBJ2-3; possible D gene TRBD2, 5 bases. There are 16 residues in the CDR3. V lost 2 bases and J 5 bases, leaving 18 bases between the germline ends. Germline values: CDR1 SGHRS, CDR2 YFSETQ. CDR3 sequence: CASSFRTGNNGDTQYF. The CDR3 DNA reads TGCGCCAGCAGCTTTAGGACCGGGAACAATGGAGATACGCAGTATTTT.

The chain employs TRBV25-1 and TRBJ2-6, with a weak D call TRBD1 (5 bases). V was cut by 5 bases and J by 2 bases, with 10 bases left in between. Germline CDR1 MGHDK, CDR2 SYGVNS. The CDR3 sequence is 15 residues long. CDR3 bases: TGTGCCAGCAGTCAACAGGACCCTGGGGCCAACGTCCTGACTTTC. Translating it yields CASSQQDPGANVLTF. Based on the CDR3 plus reference TRBV25-1 and TRBJ2-6, the full variable domain is EADIYQTPRYLVIGTGKKITLECSQTMGHDKMYWYQQDPGMELHLIHYSYGVNSTEKGDLSSESTVSRIRTEHFPLTLESARPSHTSQYLCASSQQDPGANVLTFGAGSRLTVL.

This clone has just a few counts. The V call is TRBV11-2, the J call TRBJ2-1, with 11 bases aligning to TRBD2. Germline V CDR1 and CDR2: SGHAT, FQNNGV. The CDR3 is 15 residues long. The junction had 6 bases not matched to a gene; V was cut back by 9 bases and J by 2 bases. The CDR3 region is CASTGTSGAYNEQFF. As DNA, the CDR3 is TGTGCCAGTACCGGGACTAGCGGCGCCTACAATGAGCAGTTCTTC.

The chain is built from TRBV28 and TRBJ2-7; 8 bases align to TRBD2. CDR1 is MDHEN and CDR2 is SYDVKM in the germline V gene. J gave up 1 base and V 6 bases, and 5 bases lay outside the gene matches. This CDR3 spans 14 amino acids. The CDR3 region has the DNA TGTGCCAGCAGGTCCAGCGGGGGATCCTACGAGCAGTACTTC. Translating it yields CASRSSGGSYEQYF.

This clone has more than one count but fewer than ten. V usage is TRBV7-9 and J usage is TRBJ1-1; D call uncertain. V shed 5 bases and J shed 7 bases, with 11 bases lying between them. The CDR3 spans 12 residues. Germline-derived CDR1 and CDR2 are SEHNR and FQNEAQ (reference sequence). Written as DNA, the CDR3 is TGTGCCAGCAGCCCCCGGGAGTTTGAAGCTTTCTTT. This gives the protein CASSPREFEAFF.

CDR3 nucleotide sequence: TGTGCCAGCACCCGCCCGGGACTAGCGGGAAATGAGCAGTTCTTC. It codes for CASTRPGLAGNEQFF. The rearrangement joins TRBV7-2 to TRBJ2-1; 13 bases match TRBD2. Germline CDR1 is SGHTA and CDR2 is FQGNSA. J gave up 7 bases and V 7 bases, and 7 bases lay outside the gene matches. The CDR3 extends over 15 amino acids.

The table lists this clone with a few counts. The rearrangement links TRBV14 to TRBJ2-7; D is undetermined. Germline CDR1 SGHDN, CDR2 FVKESK. There are 15 residues in the CDR3. Trimming removed 3 bases from V and 3 bases from J, with 15 bases in between. The CDR3 bases are TGTGCCAGCAGCCAGTACAGTGATATTATCTACGAGCAGTACTTC. The encoded protein is CASSQYSDIIYEQYF.

The chain links TRBV9 to TRBJ2-2, with 9 bases that match TRBD2. Germline V gene lookup returns CDR1 SGDLS and CDR2 YYNGEE. Trimming at V came to 0 bases and at J to 1 base, leaving 1 base not matched to a gene. This CDR3 has 16 residues. CDR3 nucleotides: TGTGCCAGCAGCGTAGAACTAGCGGGGAACACCGGGGAGCTGTTTTTT. It yields the protein CASSVELAGNTGELFF.

Only a few counts were recorded for this clone. V is TRBV18 and J is TRBJ2-3; possibly TRBD1 for D (6 bases). The CDR3 contains 14 residues. The germline V gene encodes CDR1 KGHSH and CDR2 LQKENI. V lost 3 bases and J 6 bases, leaving 13 bases between the germline ends. CDR3 DNA sequence: TGTGCCAGCTCACCTGAGGGGGTACCGGATACGCAGTATTTT. Translating it yields CASSPEGVPDTQYF.